This T cell receptor (beta chain) was identified in a study of post-analysis software for immune sequencing data. Broader study findings: Significantly lower normalized Chao1 diversity was found in patients with multiple sclerosis relative to controls. TRBV segments more frequent in patients than in controls numbered a few and included TRBV5-6, TRBV5-1 and TRBV20-1.

Tagging with unique molecular identifiers was a feature of the TCR beta cDNA libraries. MiXCR, applied by TCRdb to the PCR reads, yields one record per CDR3 protein. The data show hundreds of thousands of distinct CDR3 sequences, with roughly two fifths seen just once and under 2% held by the top ten. Notes on this clonotype: The antigen is undetermined.

Germline V gene data show CDR1 as SQVTM and CDR2 as ANQGSEA. Trimming cost V 7 bases and J 3 bases; bases outside gene matches: 9. The CDR3 is 14 residues long. The origin of this receptor is a girl between 5 and 17 years old with multiple sclerosis. The source material was blood. The chain recombines TRBV29-1 with TRBJ2-7; 10 positions agree with TRBD1. The CDR3: CSATGTGEGYEQYF. The CDR3 DNA is TGCAGCGCTACCGGGACAGGGGAGGGCTACGAGCAGTACTTC.